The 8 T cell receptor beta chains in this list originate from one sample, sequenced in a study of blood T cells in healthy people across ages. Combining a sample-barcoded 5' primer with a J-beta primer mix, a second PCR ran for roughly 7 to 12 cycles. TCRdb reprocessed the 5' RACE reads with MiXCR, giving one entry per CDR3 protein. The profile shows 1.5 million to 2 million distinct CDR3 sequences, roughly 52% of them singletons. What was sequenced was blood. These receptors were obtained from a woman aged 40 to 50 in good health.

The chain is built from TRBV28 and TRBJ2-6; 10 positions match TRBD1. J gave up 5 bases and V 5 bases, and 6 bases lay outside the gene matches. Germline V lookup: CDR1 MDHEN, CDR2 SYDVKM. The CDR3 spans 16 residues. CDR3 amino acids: CASSGQGELRANVLTF. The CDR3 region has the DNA TGTGCCAGCAGTGGACAGGGGGAACTCAGGGCCAACGTCCTGACTTTC. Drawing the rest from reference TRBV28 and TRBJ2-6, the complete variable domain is DVKVTQSSRYLVKRTGEKVFLECVQDMDHENMFWYRQDPGLGLRLIYFSYDVKMKEKGDIPEGYSVSREKKERFSLILESASTNQTSMYLCASSGQGELRANVLTFGAGSRLTVL.

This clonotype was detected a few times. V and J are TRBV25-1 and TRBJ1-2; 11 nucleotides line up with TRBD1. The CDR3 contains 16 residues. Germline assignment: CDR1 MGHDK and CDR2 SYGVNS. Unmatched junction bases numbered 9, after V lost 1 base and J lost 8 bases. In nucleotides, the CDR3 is TGTGCCAGCAGTGAATTAGGGGACAGGGGGGACAGAGGCTACACCTTC. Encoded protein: CASSELGDRGDRGYTF.

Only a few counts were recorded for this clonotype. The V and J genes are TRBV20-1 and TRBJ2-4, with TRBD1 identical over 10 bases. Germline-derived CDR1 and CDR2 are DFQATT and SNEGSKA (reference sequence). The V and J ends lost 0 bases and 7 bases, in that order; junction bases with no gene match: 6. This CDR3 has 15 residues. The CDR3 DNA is TGCAGTGCTAGAGACCTGGGACAGGGGAGCAACATTCAGTACTTC. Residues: CSARDLGQGSNIQYF.

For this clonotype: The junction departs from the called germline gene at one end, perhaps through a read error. This chain's CDR3 is CASSSGAYIETQYF. Written as DNA, the CDR3 is TGTGCCAGCAGCTCCGGGGCTTATATAGAGACTCAGTACTTC. The rearrangement links TRBV7-9 to TRBJ2-5; either TRBD1 or TRBD2 may fit D (5 bases each). This CDR3 contains 14 residues. Germline V lookup: CDR1 SEHNR, CDR2 FQNEAQ (reference sequence).

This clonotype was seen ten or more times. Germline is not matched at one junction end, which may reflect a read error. In DNA, the CDR3 is TGCGCCAGCAGCTTGGCCGGGGCCCCCTACGAGCAGTACTTC. It specifies CASSLAGAPYEQYF. V is TRBV12-3 or TRBV12-4 and J is TRBJ2-7; D might be TRBD1 or TRBD2, each matching 5 bases. The CDR3 consists of 14 residues.

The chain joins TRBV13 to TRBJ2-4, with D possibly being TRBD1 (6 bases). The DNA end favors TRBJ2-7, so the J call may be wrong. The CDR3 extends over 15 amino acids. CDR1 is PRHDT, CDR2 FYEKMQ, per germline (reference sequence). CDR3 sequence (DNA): TGTGCCAGCAGCCATATGGTGGGGGCAAGATACGAGCAGTACTTC. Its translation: CASSHMVGARYEQYF.

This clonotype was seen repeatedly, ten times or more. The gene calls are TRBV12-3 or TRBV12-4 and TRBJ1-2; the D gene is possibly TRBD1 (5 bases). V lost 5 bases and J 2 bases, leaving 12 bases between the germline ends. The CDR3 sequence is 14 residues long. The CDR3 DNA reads TGTGCCAGCAGTCCCGGGGCCCCCAACTATGGCTACACCTTC. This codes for CASSPGAPNYGYTF.

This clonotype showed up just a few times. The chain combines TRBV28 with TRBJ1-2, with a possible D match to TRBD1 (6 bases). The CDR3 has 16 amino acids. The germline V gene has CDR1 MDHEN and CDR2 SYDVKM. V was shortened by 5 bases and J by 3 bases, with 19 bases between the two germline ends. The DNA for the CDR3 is TGTGCCAGCAGTCCAATTTCCACAGGGACGGACTATGGCTACACCTTC. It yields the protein CASSPISTGTDYGYTF.